The following is a TCR beta chain sequence with its context. The data were taken from a study of control samples from healthy donors and cancer patients. The length of the CDR3 is 14 residues. Germline assignment: CDR1 SGHVS and CDR2 FNYEAQ. Deletions cut 3 bases from V and 5 bases from J, with 11 bases between. TCRdb keeps only in-frame clones here, not all; method: immunoSEQ multiplex PCR. Of 150,000 to 200,000 clones in the sample, 85% to 95% are singletons; the top ten hold over 1.1%. What was sequenced was blood. The chain joins TRBV7-6 to TRBJ2-1; D is possibly TRBD1 or TRBD2 (5 bases each). This clonotype was sampled from a man between 18 and 29 years old in good health. The CDR3 DNA follows: TGTGCCAGCAGCTTGCTAGGGGACGACAATGAGCAGTTCTTC. Translating it yields CASSLLGDDNEQFF.